This entry lists 27 T cell receptor beta chains sequenced from one sample in a study of cytomegalovirus exposure and HLA in healthy donors. The data were produced by immunoSEQ multiplex PCR, yet TCRdb's version contains in-frame clones alone and is incomplete. Here the sample spans around 190,000 clones, approximately 86% being singletons. The sequenced material came from PBMCs. The receptors derive from a man aged 25 to 45 in good health and CMV-seropositive.

The J gene is TRBJ2-7, the V gene TRBV5-6, with D possibly being TRBD1 (6 bases). Trimming took 0 bases from V and 7 from J, leaving 11 bases between them. The CDR3 has 13 amino acids. The V gene's germline CDR1 is SGHDT and CDR2 YYEEEE. The CDR3 loop is CASSLGTGQEQYF. CDR3 DNA: TGTGCCAGCAGCTTGGGTACAGGGCAAGAGCAGTACTTC.

The CDR3 DNA is TGTGCCAGCAGCGCGGGGACAGCCGGCTACACCTTC. The encoded protein is CASSAGTAGYTF. This chain connects TRBV9 to TRBJ1-2; 7 bases are a match to TRBD1. V was pared by 3 bases and J by 8 bases, with 4 bases of the junction left unmatched. The CDR3 consists of 12 residues. The germline gives CDR1 SGDLS, CDR2 YYNGEE.

The chain joins TRBV6-5 to TRBJ2-1; no definite D call. Germline V gene sequence: CDR1 MNHEY, CDR2 SVGAGI. This CDR3 contains 11 residues. V lost 0 bases and J 8 bases, leaving 2 bases between the germline ends. CDR3 sequence: CASSYSYEQFF. The CDR3, as DNA: TGTGCCAGCAGTTACTCATATGAGCAGTTCTTC.

The J gene is TRBJ1-3, the V gene TRBV11-2; D call uncertain. The V end was cut by 5 bases, the J end by 2 bases, with 7 bases between. The CDR3 contains 13 residues. From germline, CDR1 is SGHAT and CDR2 FQNNGV. The chain's CDR3 is CASSPRAGNTIYF. The CDR3 bases are TGTGCCAGCAGCCCCCGGGCTGGAAACACCATATATTTT.

Many counts were recorded for this clone. The V and J genes are TRBV4-3 and TRBJ2-7; TRBD1 might be the D (7 bases). CDR1 is LGHNA, CDR2 YSLEER, per germline. Trimming took 2 bases from V and 0 from J, leaving 20 bases between them. The CDR3 loop spans 18 amino acids. CDR3 nucleotide sequence: TGCGCCAGCAGCCAACATCCGTTCGGGGGACAGAGCTCCTACGAGCAGTACTTC. The encoded protein is CASSQHPFGGQSSYEQYF.

The chain joins TRBV18 to TRBJ2-1; TRBD2 agrees at 11 bases. This CDR3 is 18 amino acids long. Looked up from germline, CDR1 is KGHSH and CDR2 is LQKENI. The junction had 6 bases not matched to a gene; V was cut back by 2 bases and J by 0 bases. CDR3: CASSPDLAGGSSYNEQFF. The DNA for the CDR3 is TGTGCCAGCTCACCAGATCTAGCGGGGGGTAGCTCCTACAATGAGCAGTTCTTC.

The chain couples TRBV30 to TRBJ1-1; D not resolved. V was pared by 2 bases and J by 3 bases, with 10 bases between. Germline V gene data show CDR1 as GTSNPN and CDR2 as SVGIG (reference sequence). The CDR3 is 13 residues long. The CDR3 nucleotides read TGTGCCTGGAGTTTTTCCCGAGACACTGAAGCTTTCTTT. Protein sequence: CAWSFSRDTEAFF.

This chain joins TRBV5-1 and TRBJ1-1; TRBD1 is a possible D gene (6 bases). This CDR3 spans 15 amino acids. Trimming removed 1 base at V and 1 base at J, with 11 bases between. The V gene's germline CDR1 is SGHRS and CDR2 YFSETQ. The CDR3 protein is CASSLTGTQNTEAFF. Written as DNA, the CDR3 is TGCGCCAGCAGCTTGACCGGGACACAGAACACTGAAGCTTTCTTT.

The V and J genes are TRBV27 and TRBJ2-5; no clear D. The V end lost 0 bases, the J end lost 0 bases, and 14 bases lay between the germline ends. Germline CDR1 reads MNHEY; CDR2 reads SMNVEV (reference sequence). This CDR3 is 17 amino acids long. This CDR3 reads CASSLSPSTTYQETQYF. CDR3 nucleotides: TGTGCCAGCAGTTTATCCCCCTCTACGACATACCAAGAGACCCAGTACTTC.

V usage is TRBV4-1 and J usage is TRBJ1-3; unclear D gene. The CDR3 runs to 17 residues. V gave up 1 base and J gave up 4 bases, with 17 bases separating them. CDR1 is MGHRA, CDR2 YSYEKL, per germline. In DNA, the CDR3 is TGCGCCAGCAGCCAAGTTTTCCGTCGGAACCGAGGAAACACCATATATTTT. This translates into CASSQVFRRNRGNTIYF.

The chain couples TRBV5-1 to TRBJ1-4, with D uncertain. V gave up 0 bases and J gave up 0 bases, with 6 bases separating them. In germline, CDR1 is SGHRS, CDR2 YFSETQ. The CDR3 spans 15 residues. CDR3 loop: CASSLEGATNEKLFF. CDR3 bases: TGCGCCAGCAGCTTGGAGGGTGCAACTAATGAAAAACTGTTTTTT.

Only one count was recorded for this clone. The rearrangement uses TRBV10-3 and TRBJ2-7; 10 bases map to TRBD1. Germline V CDR1 and CDR2: ENHRY, SYGVKD. The CDR3 spans 14 residues. V lost 7 bases to trimming and J lost 7 bases; unmatched junction nucleotides: 10. CDR3 coding DNA: TGTGCCATCAATGACAGGGGGCTCGTTTGGGAGCAGTACTTC. The encoded protein is CAINDRGLVWEQYF.

The rearrangement joins TRBV5-1 to TRBJ2-6, with 9 bases matching TRBD1. Germline lookup yields CDR1 SGHRS and CDR2 YFSETQ. The CDR3 extends over 17 amino acids. V gave up 4 bases and J gave up 2 bases; unmatched junction bases: 7. The CDR3 is CASSPDGTGTGANVLTF. Written as DNA, the CDR3 is TGCGCCAGCAGCCCCGACGGGACAGGGACTGGGGCCAACGTCCTGACTTTC.

The genes are TRBV28 and TRBJ2-7, with TRBD1 identical over 7 bases. Germline CDR1 reads MDHEN; CDR2 reads SYDVKM. The CDR3 loop spans 18 amino acids. With V trimmed by 3 bases and J by 0 bases, 14 bases remained unmatched. Written as DNA, the CDR3 is TGTGCCAGCAGTTTCCTTAACCCCGGGACAGAGAGCTCCTACGAGCAGTACTTC. Protein sequence: CASSFLNPGTESSYEQYF.

The rearrangement uses TRBV19 and TRBJ1-3; no reliable D call. Between the trimmed V and J ends, which lost 5 bases and 0 bases, there was a span of 17 bases. This CDR3 is 17 amino acids long. The germline V gene has CDR1 LNHDA and CDR2 SQIVND (reference sequence). In nucleotides, the CDR3 is TGTGCCAGTAGTTTCCCCTGGACGGAGTACTCTGGAAACACCATATATTTT. It encodes CASSFPWTEYSGNTIYF. Variable domain in full (rest from reference TRBV19 and TRBJ1-3): DGGITQSPKYLFRKEGQNVTLSCEQNLNHDAMYWYRQDPGQGLRLIYYSQIVNDFQKGDIAEGYSVSREKKESFPLTVTSAQKNPTAFYLCASSFPWTEYSGNTIYFGEGSWLTVV.

The J gene is TRBJ2-7, the V gene TRBV4-1; 9 bases agree with TRBD2. CDR1 and CDR2 (germline): MGHRA, YSYEKL. There are 15 residues in the CDR3. Unmatched junction bases numbered 6, after V lost 4 bases and J lost 2 bases. CDR3 region: CASSPRGGRTYEQYF. DNA for the CDR3: TGCGCCAGCAGCCCGCGGGGGGGGAGGACCTACGAGCAGTACTTC.

The chain carries TRBV5-1 and TRBJ2-1; 14 positions agree with TRBD2. The CDR3 consists of 19 residues. Per germline, CDR1 SGHRS and CDR2 YFSETQ. V trimming: 4 bases; J trimming: 0 bases; junction bases outside the gene matches: 9. The CDR3 region has the DNA TGCGCCAGCAGCAACACCGGACTAGCGGGGGGCAGCTCCTACAATGAGCAGTTCTTC. It is translated as CASSNTGLAGGSSYNEQFF. Full variable domain (outside the CDR3, taken from reference TRBV5-1 and TRBJ2-1): KAGVTQTPRYLIKTRGQQVTLSCSPISGHRSVSWYQQTPGQGLQFLFEYFSETQRNKGNFPGRFSGRQFSNSRSEMNVSTLELGDSALYLCASSNTGLAGGSSYNEQFFGPGTRLTVL.

The chain uses TRBV19 and TRBJ1-5; D unclear. The CDR3 has 16 residues. Germline V gives CDR1 LNHDA, CDR2 SQIVND (reference sequence). Trimming cost V 6 bases and J 4 bases, with 19 bases left between them. The CDR3 DNA is TGTGCCAGTAGCAAAGCACACATAGCCCCGAATCAGCCCCAGCATTTT. Translated: CASSKAHIAPNQPQHF.

This sequence joins TRBV29-1 and TRBJ2-7; a possible D gene is TRBD2 (6 bases). The CDR3 totals 10 residues. Germline V gene data show CDR1 as SQVTM and CDR2 as ANQGSEA. V lost 7 bases and J 4 bases, leaving 8 bases between the germline ends. CDR3 bases: TGCAGCGCGGGGGAATACGAGCAGTACTTC. This encodes CSAGEYEQYF.

This clone has just one count. For the CDR3, the DNA is TGCGCCAGCCGACCTGGGTACAATGAGCAGTTCTTC. It translates to CASRPGYNEQFF. The gene calls are TRBV5-1 and TRBJ2-1, with D uncertain. This CDR3 is 12 amino acids long. V lost 7 bases, J lost 4 bases, and 9 bases lay in between. The germline V gene encodes CDR1 SGHRS and CDR2 YFSETQ.

The chain carries TRBV6-1 and TRBJ2-1, with 7 bases that match TRBD2. The germline V gene has CDR1 MNHNS and CDR2 SASEGT. This CDR3 is 16 amino acids long. V shed 3 bases, J shed 4 bases, and the junction held 9 bases outside the gene matches. CDR3 in amino acids: CASSDYASGLYNEQFF. Here the CDR3 DNA reads TGTGCCAGCAGTGATTATGCTAGCGGACTTTACAATGAGCAGTTCTTC.

The chain recombines TRBV27 with TRBJ2-5; D gene uncertain. The CDR3 runs 15 residues. The germline V and J ends were trimmed by 3 bases and 2 bases, with 13 bases remaining between them. CDR1 and CDR2 from the germline V gene are MNHEY and SMNVEV (reference sequence). CDR3 in amino acids: CASSFRYWGQETQYF. The CDR3 nucleotides read TGTGCCAGCAGTTTTCGATACTGGGGACAAGAGACCCAGTACTTC.

The chain recombines TRBV6-6 with TRBJ2-1; possibly TRBD1 or TRBD2 for D (7 bases each). Germline CDR1 is MNHNY and CDR2 is SVGAGI (reference sequence). The CDR3 extends over 15 amino acids. V was trimmed by 6 bases and J by 4 bases, leaving 16 bases between them. The CDR3 nucleotides are TGTGCCAGCAGCCCCCCCAGGGGGGGTTACAATGAGCAGTTCTTC. Residues: CASSPPRGGYNEQFF.

This chain uses TRBV5-1 with TRBJ2-5; the match to TRBD1 covers 12 bases. Germline V lookup: CDR1 SGHRS, CDR2 YFSETQ. Germline trimming cut 4 bases from V and 5 bases from J; bases unmatched to any gene: 6. This CDR3 region has 15 residues. The DNA of the CDR3 is TGCGCCAGCAGCGATGGGACAGGGGGCTATGAGACCCAGTACTTC. Residues: CASSDGTGGYETQYF. The full variable domain, with the rest looked up from reference TRBV5-1 and TRBJ2-5, is KAGVTQTPRYLIKTRGQQVTLSCSPISGHRSVSWYQQTPGQGLQFLFEYFSETQRNKGNFPGRFSGRQFSNSRSEMNVSTLELGDSALYLCASSDGTGGYETQYFGPGTRLLVL.

The chain employs TRBV7-9 and TRBJ1-2; no clear D gene. Trimming left V 4 bases short and J 0 bases short, with 9 bases between. The CDR3 contains 14 residues. Germline V gives CDR1 SEHNR, CDR2 FQNEAQ (reference sequence). Written as DNA, the CDR3 is TGTGCCAGCAGCTCCCTCGGGTCTAACTATGGCTACACCTTC. Residues: CASSSLGSNYGYTF.

The J gene is TRBJ2-3, the V gene TRBV27; 7 bases are shared with TRBD2. The V segment lost 1 base and the J segment 4 bases; nucleotides outside the gene matches: 8. Germline V gives CDR1 MNHEY, CDR2 SMNVEV (reference sequence). This CDR3 spans 16 amino acids. In nucleotides, the CDR3 is TGTGCCAGCAGTTTATATGGGGGGGGTGGGCCAGATACGCAGTATTTT. As protein: CASSLYGGGGPDTQYF.

The V call is TRBV7-2, the J call TRBJ2-3; D is unresolved. The CDR3 has 15 amino acids. V was clipped by 5 bases and J by 7 bases, with 19 bases between them. CDR1 SGHTA and CDR2 FQGNSA come from the germline V gene. CDR3 protein: CASSIRYYGLHTQYF. In DNA, the CDR3 is TGTGCCAGCAGCATACGCTACTATGGGTTACATACGCAGTATTTT.